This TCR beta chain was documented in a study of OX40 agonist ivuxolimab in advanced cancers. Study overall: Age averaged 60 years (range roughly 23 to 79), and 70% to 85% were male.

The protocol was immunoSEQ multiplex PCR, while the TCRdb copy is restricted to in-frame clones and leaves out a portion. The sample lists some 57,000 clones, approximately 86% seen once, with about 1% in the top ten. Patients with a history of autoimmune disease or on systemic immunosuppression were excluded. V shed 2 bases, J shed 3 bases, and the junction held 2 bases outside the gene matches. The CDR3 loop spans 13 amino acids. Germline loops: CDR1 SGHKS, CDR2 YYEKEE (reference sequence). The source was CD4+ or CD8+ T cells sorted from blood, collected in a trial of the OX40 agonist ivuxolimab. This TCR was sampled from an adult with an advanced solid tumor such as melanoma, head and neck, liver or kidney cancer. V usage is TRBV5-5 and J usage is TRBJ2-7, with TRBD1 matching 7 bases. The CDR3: CASSFRDSYEQYF. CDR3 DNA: TGTGCCAGCAGCTTCCGGGACAGCTACGAGCAGTACTTC.